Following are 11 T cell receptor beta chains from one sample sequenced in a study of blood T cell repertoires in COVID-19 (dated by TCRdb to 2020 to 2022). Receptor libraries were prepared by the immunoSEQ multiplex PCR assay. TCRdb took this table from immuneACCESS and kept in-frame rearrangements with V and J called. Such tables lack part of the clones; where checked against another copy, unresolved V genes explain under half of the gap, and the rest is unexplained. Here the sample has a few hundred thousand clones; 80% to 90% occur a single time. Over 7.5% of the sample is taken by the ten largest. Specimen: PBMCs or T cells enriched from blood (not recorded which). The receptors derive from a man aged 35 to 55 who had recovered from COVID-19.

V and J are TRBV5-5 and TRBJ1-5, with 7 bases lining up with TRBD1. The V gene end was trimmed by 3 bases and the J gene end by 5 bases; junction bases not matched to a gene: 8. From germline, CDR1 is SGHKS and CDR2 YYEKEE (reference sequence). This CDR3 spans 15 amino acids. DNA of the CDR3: TGTGCCAGCAGCTACTTCGGACAGGCGGATCAGCCCCAGCATTTT. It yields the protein CASSYFGQADQPQHF.

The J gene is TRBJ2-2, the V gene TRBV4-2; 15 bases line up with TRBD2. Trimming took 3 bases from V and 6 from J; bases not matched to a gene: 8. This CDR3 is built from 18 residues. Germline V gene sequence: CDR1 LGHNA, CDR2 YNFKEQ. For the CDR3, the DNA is TGTGCCAGCAGCCACCCCGGACTAGCGGGGGGGCAGGCCGGGGAGCTGTTTTTT. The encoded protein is CASSHPGLAGGQAGELFF.

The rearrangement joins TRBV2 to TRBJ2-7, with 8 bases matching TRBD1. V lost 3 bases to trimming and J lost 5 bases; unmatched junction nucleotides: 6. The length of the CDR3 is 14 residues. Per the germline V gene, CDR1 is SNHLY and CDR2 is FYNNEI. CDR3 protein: CASSDLRGLDEQYF. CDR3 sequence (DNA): TGTGCCAGCAGTGATCTCAGGGGGCTGGACGAGCAGTACTTC.

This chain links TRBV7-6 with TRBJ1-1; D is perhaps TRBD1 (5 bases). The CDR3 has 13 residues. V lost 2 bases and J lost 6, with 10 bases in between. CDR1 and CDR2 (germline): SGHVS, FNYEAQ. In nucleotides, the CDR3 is TGTGCCAGCAGCTTATTCCAGGGCGCTGAAGCTTTCTTT. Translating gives CASSLFQGAEAFF.

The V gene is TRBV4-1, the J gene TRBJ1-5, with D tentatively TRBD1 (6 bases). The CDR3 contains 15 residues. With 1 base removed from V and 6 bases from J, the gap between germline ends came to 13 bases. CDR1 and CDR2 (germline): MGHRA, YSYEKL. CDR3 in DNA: TGCGCCAGCAGCCAAGTCAGGGGCTCAGGTCAGCCCCAGCATTTT. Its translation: CASSQVRGSGQPQHF.

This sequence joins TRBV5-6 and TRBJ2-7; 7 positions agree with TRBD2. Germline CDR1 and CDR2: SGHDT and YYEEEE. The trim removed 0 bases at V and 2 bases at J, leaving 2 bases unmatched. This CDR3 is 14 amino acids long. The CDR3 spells CASSLVLAAYEQYF. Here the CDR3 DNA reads TGTGCCAGCAGCTTGGTGCTAGCGGCCTACGAGCAGTACTTC.

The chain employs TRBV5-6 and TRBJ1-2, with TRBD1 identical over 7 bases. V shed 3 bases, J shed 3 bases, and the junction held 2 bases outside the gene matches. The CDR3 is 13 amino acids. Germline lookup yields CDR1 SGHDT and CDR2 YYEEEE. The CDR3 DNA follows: TGTGCCAGCAGCTCGACAGGGTACTATGGCTACACCTTC. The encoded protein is CASSSTGYYGYTF.

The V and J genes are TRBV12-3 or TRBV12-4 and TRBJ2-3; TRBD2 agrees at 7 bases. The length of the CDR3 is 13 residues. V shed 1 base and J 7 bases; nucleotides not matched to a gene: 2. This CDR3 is CASSLGTRNTQYF. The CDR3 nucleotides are TGTGCCAGCAGTTTAGGGACTAGAAATACGCAGTATTTT.

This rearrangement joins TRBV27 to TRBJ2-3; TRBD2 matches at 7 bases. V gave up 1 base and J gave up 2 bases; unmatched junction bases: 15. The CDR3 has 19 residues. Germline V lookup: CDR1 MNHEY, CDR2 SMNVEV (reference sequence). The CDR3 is CASSLFSALASGYTDTQYF. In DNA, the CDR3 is TGTGCCAGCAGTTTATTTTCGGCTCTGGCTAGCGGATACACAGATACGCAGTATTTT.

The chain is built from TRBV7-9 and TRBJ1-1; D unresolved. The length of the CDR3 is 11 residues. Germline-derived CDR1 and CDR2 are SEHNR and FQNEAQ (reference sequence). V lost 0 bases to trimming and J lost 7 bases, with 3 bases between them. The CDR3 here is CASSLAIEAFF. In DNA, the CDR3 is TGTGCCAGCAGCTTAGCTATTGAAGCTTTCTTT.

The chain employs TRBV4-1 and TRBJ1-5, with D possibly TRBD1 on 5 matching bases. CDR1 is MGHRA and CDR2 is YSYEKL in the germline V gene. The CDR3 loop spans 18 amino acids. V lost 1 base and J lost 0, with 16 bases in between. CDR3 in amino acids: CASSQVYQGIYSNQPQHF. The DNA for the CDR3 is TGCGCCAGCAGCCAAGTTTACCAGGGAATCTATAGCAATCAGCCCCAGCATTTT.